The T cell receptor (beta chain) under discussion was sequenced for a study of cytomegalovirus exposure and HLA in healthy donors. Study-level points and caveats: Serostatus for CMV was the only available immune exposure information.

The PCR was carried out with 60 Vbeta primers and 13 Jbeta primers. Sequencing was performed with immunoSEQ multiplex PCR; in TCRdb, only in-frame clones are kept and a portion is missing. The repertoire holds over 200,000 clones, 75% to 85% seen once, with around 2.9% in the top ten. Germline V CDR1 and CDR2: SGHDT, YYEEEE. Trimming shortened V by 2 bases and J by 2 bases, and 11 bases separated the two germline ends. The CDR3 is 15 amino acids. On this clone itself: What it recognizes is unknown.

This sequence was found in an older woman in good health and CMV-seropositive. The gene calls are TRBV5-6 and TRBJ1-5, with D uncertain. Source material: PBMCs. DNA of the CDR3: TGTGCCAGCAGCTTATCGGGGTCGGGCAATCAGCCCCAGCATTTT. Its translation: CASSLSGSGNQPQHF.